The present TCR beta chain was sequenced within a study of cytomegalovirus exposure and HLA in healthy donors. Study-level points and caveats: Later genetic work tied a missense DCLRE1C variant to beta-chain V and J trimming.

The donors were healthy bone marrow donors. The study ran its PCR with 60 Vbeta and 13 Jbeta primers. Only in-frame clones appear in the TCRdb table, and some are missing; sequencing was by immunoSEQ multiplex PCR. The sample carries roughly 140,000 clones, about 76% recorded once. The V end lost 0 bases, the J end lost 0 bases, and 10 bases lay between the germline ends. The germline V gene has CDR1 LGHNA and CDR2 YSLEER. This CDR3 spans 16 amino acids. Worth noting for this clone: Its target is unknown.

The chain uses TRBV4-3 and TRBJ2-3; a possible D gene is TRBD2 (6 bases). This TCR derives from a human donor in good health. Sequencing was performed on PBMCs. The CDR3 nucleotides are TGCGCCAGCAGCCAAGATCACGGGACTAGCACAGATACGCAGTATTTT. Translated, it gives CASSQDHGTSTDTQYF.